This T cell receptor beta chain was sequenced in a study of T cell responses to AZD1222 COVID-19 vaccine. Repertoires were generated with immunoSEQ multiplex PCR, while TCRdb's copy carries only in-frame clones and drops some. In the table there are more than 110,000 clones, just over 85% of which are singletons. V lost 10 bases to trimming and J lost 4 bases, with 16 bases between them. The CDR3 totals 14 residues. Germline V CDR1 and CDR2: MNHEY, SVGAGI. This sequence was found in an adult in good health. The chain is built from TRBV6-5 and TRBJ2-2, with D unclear. The sample in question was peripheral blood, obtained on day 0 of AZD1222 vaccination. The CDR3 loop reads CATRFGVVTGELFF. The CDR3, as DNA: TGTGCCACTAGGTTTGGGGTGGTCACCGGGGAGCTGTTTTTT.